This is a list of T cell receptor beta chains from one sample in a study of cytomegalovirus exposure and HLA in healthy donors. Libraries were prepared by immunoSEQ multiplex PCR; TCRdb keeps only in-frame clonotypes and omits some of them. The sample totals some 130,000 clones; its top ten clones hold 1.5% to 2%. The specimen sequenced was PBMCs. The receptor source for this set is a woman aged 60-75 years in good health and CMV-seronegative. CDR3s include the opening cysteine and the closing phenylalanine or tryptophan. Fields, in order: D gene, J gene, V gene, CDR3 length, CDR3 protein. D genes are given only for firm matches.

>TRBD2|TRBJ2-7|TRBV7-9|17
CASSAREATSGRKGQYF
>TRBD1|TRBJ1-4|TRBV28|15
CASSSPGQRREKLFF
>TRBD1|TRBJ1-6|TRBV27|15
CATKSGTGVNSPLHF
>-|TRBJ2-2|TRBV19|16
CASSKDMTGYTGELFF
>-|TRBJ2-1|TRBV5-1|13
CASSSLVANEQFF
>TRBD2|TRBJ2-1|TRBV11-2|15
CASSFGTNGDNEQFF
>TRBD1|TRBJ1-1|TRBV30|13
CAWRRQGATEAFF
>TRBD1|TRBJ2-7|TRBV13|14
CASSFGTEDYEQYF
>TRBD2|TRBJ2-3|TRBV5-1|15
CASSLGTGGTDTQYF
>TRBD2|TRBJ2-5|TRBV6-1|15
CASSEETSGWETQYF
>-|TRBJ2-2|TRBV10-3|14
CAISESSNTGELFF
>-|TRBJ2-3|TRBV4-2|15
CASSQDLAIPDTQYF
>-|TRBJ2-3|TRBV10-1|13
CASSEASTDTQYF
>-|TRBJ1-1|TRBV7-9|11
CASSLSREAFF
>TRBD2|TRBJ2-3|TRBV5-1|17
CASSLGVTSGGTDTQYF
>TRBD1|TRBJ2-5|TRBV29-1|15
CSVETGTGRLKTQYF
>-|TRBJ2-3|TRBV15|18
CATSRDGLSRGGTDTQYF
>-|TRBJ1-1|TRBV29-1|13
CSVEGGRGTEAFF
>TRBD2|TRBJ2-3|TRBV5-6|19
CASSLPAATSGRIGDTQYF
>-|TRBJ1-5|TRBV6-1|17
CASSEIWPQSPYQPQHF
>TRBD1|TRBJ1-2|TRBV19|13
CASSISDRAVYTF
>-|TRBJ1-1|TRBV6-5|14
CASSYSRLNTEAFF
>TRBD1|TRBJ2-7|TRBV27|14
CASSLKTGAYEQYF